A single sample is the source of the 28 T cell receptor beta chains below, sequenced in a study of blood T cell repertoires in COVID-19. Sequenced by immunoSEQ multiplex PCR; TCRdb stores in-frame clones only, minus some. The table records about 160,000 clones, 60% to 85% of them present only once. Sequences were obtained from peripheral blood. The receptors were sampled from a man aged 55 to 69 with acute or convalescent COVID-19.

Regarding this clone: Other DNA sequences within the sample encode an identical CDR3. The CDR3 nucleotides are TGCGCCAGCAGCGTACAGGGAAACACTGAAGCTTTCTTT. Encoded protein: CASSVQGNTEAFF. The chain carries TRBV5-1 and TRBJ1-1, with D tentatively TRBD1 (6 bases). Trimming took 4 bases from V and 2 from J, leaving 9 bases between them. Germline CDR1 and CDR2: SGHRS and YFSETQ. The CDR3 contains 13 residues.

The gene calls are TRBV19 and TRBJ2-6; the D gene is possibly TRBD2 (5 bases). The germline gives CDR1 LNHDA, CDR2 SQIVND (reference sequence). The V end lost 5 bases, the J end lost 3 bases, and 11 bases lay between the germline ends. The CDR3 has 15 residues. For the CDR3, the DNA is TGTGCCAGTAGTGGACTGCCAGTTGGGGCCAACGTCCTGACTTTC. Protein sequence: CASSGLPVGANVLTF.

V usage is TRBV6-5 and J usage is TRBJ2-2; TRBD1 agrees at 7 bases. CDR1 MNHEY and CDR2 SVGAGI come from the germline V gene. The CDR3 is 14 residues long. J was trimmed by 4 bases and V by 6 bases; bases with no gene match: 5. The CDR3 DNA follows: TGTGCCAGCAGAAGGGGGCGTATCACCGGGGAGCTGTTTTTT. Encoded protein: CASRRGRITGELFF.

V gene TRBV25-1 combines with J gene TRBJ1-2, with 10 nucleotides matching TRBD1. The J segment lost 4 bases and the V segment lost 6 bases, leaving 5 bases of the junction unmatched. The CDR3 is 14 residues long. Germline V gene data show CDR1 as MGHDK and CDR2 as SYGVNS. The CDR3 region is CASSDRGRGYGYTF. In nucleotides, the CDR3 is TGTGCCAGCAGCGACAGGGGGCGAGGCTATGGCTACACCTTC.

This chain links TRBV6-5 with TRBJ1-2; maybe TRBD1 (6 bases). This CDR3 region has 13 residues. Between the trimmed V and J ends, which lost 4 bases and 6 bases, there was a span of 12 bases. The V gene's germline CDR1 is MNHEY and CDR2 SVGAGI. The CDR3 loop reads CASSSTGYDGYTF. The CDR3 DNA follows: TGTGCCAGCAGTTCCACAGGGTACGATGGCTACACCTTC.

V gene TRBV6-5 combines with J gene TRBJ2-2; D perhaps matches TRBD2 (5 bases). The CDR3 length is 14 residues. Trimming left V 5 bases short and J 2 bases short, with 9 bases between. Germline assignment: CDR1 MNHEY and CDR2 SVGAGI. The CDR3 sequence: CASSIGLNTGELFF. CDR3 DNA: TGTGCCAGCAGTATCGGACTCAACACCGGGGAGCTGTTTTTT.

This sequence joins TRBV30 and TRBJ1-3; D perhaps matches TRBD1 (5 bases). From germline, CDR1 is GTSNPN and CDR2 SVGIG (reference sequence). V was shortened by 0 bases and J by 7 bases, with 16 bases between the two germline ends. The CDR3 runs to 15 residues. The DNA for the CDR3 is TGTGCCTGGAGTGTAAGTGAGACAGCGGGGAACACCATATATTTT. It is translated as CAWSVSETAGNTIYF.

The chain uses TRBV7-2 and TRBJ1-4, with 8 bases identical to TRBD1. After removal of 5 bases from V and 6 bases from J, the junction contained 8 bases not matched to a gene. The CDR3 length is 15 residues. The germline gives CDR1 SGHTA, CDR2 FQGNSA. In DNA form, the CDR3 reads TGTGCCAGCAGCCTAGGCGGACAGGGACATGAAAAACTGTTTTTT. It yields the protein CASSLGGQGHEKLFF.

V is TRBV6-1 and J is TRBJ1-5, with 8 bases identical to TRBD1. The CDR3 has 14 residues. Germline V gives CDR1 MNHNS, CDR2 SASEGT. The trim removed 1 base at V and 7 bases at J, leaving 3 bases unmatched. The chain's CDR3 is CASSEGTGYQPQHF. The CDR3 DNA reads TGTGCCAGCAGTGAAGGGACAGGGTACCAGCCCCAGCATTTT.

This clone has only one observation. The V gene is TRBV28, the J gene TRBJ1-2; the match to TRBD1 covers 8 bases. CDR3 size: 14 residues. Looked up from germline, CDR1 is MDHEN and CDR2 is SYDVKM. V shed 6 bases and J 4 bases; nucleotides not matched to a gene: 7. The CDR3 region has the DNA TGTGCCAGCAGATCACCAGGGGGCGCCTATGGCTACACCTTC. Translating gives CASRSPGGAYGYTF.

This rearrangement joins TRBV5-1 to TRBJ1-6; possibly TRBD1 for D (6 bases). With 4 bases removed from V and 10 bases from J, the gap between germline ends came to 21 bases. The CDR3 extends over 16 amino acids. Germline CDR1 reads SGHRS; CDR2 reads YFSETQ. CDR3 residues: CASSPTINRVGSPLHF. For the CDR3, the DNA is TGCGCCAGCAGCCCCACCATCAACAGGGTGGGGTCACCCCTCCACTTT.

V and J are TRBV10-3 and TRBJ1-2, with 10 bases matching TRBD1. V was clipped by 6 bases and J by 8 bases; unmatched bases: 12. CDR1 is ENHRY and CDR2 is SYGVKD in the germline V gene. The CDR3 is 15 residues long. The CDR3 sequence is CAISGQVGTGVGYTF. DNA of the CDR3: TGTGCCATCAGCGGACAAGTGGGGACAGGGGTAGGCTACACCTTC.

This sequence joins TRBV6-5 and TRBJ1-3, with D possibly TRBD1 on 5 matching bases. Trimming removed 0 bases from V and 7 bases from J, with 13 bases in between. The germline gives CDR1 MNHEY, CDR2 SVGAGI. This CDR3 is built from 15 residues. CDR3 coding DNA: TGTGCCAGCAGTTACTCGATGGGGCTAGGTAACACCATATATTTT. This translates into CASSYSMGLGNTIYF.

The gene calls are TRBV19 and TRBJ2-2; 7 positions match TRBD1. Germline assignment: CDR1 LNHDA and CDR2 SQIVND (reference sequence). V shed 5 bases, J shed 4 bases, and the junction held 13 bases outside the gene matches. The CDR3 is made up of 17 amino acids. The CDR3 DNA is TGTGCCAGTAGTCCTCCCCCTATTACAGGGGCCACCGGGGAGCTGTTTTTT. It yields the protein CASSPPPITGATGELFF.

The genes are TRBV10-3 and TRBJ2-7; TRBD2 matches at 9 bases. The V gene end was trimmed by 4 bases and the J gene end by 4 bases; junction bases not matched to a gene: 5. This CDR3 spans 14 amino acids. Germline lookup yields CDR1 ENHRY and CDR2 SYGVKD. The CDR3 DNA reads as TGTGCCATCAGTGTAGCTAGCGGGGCTTACGAGCAGTACTTC. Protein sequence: CAISVASGAYEQYF.

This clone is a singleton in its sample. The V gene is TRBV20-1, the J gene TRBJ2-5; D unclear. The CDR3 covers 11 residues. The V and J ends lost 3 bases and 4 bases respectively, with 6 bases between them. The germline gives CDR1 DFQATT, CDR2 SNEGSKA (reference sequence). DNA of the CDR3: TGCAGTGCTAGGTACGGAGAGACCCAGTACTTC. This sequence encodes CSARYGETQYF.

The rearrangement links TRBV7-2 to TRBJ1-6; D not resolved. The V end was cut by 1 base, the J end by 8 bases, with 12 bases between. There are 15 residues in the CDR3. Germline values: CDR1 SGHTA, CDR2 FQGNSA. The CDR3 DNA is TGTGCCAGCAGCTTAGTCGGAGGTATGGATTCACCCCTCCACTTT. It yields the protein CASSLVGGMDSPLHF.

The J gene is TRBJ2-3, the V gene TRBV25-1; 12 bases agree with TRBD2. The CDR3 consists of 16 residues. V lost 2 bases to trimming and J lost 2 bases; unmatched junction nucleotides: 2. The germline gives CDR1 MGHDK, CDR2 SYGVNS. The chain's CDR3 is CASSEGTSGYTDTQYF. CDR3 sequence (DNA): TGTGCCAGCAGTGAAGGGACTAGCGGGTACACAGATACGCAGTATTTT. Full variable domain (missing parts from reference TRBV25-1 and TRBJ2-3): EADIYQTPRYLVIGTGKKITLECSQTMGHDKMYWYQQDPGMELHLIHYSYGVNSTEKGDLSSESTVSRIRTEHFPLTLESARPSHTSQYLCASSEGTSGYTDTQYFGPGTRLTVL.

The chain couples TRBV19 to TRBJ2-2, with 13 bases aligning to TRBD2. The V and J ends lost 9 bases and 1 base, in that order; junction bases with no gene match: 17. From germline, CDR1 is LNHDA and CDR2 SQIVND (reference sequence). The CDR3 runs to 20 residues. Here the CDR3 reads CARSLIKIRLAGGNTGELFF. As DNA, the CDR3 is TGTGCCAGATCCCTTATTAAAATTAGACTAGCGGGGGGGAACACCGGGGAGCTGTTTTTT.

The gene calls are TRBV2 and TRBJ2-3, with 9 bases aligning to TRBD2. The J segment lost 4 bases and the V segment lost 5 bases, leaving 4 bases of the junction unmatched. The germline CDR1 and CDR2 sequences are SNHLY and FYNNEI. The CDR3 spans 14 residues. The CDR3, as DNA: TGTGCCAGCAGTCTTAGCGGGGGATCAGATACGCAGTATTTT. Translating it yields CASSLSGGSDTQYF.

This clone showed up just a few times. CDR3 coding DNA: TGTGCCAGCAGTGACGATAGCGGGTTCTCCTACAATGAGCAGTTCTTC. This gives the protein CASSDDSGFSYNEQFF. The J gene is TRBJ2-1, the V gene TRBV6-1, with TRBD2 matching 7 bases. Trimming at V came to 3 bases and at J to 0 bases, leaving 5 bases not matched to a gene. This CDR3 comprises 16 residues. The germline V gene has CDR1 MNHNS and CDR2 SASEGT.

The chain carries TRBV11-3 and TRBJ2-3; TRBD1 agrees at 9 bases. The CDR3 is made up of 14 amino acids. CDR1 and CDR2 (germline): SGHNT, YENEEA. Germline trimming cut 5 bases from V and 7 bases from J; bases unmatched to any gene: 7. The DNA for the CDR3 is TGTGCCAGCAGCCCCCGGGACAGGGCATATACGCAGTATTTT. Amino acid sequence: CASSPRDRAYTQYF.

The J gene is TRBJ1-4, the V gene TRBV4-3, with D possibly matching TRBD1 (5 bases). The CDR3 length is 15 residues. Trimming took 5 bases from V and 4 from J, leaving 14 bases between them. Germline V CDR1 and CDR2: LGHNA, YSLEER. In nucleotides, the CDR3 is TGCGCCAGCAGCGGAGAGGGCGGGGGTAATGAAAAACTGTTTTTT. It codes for CASSGEGGGNEKLFF.

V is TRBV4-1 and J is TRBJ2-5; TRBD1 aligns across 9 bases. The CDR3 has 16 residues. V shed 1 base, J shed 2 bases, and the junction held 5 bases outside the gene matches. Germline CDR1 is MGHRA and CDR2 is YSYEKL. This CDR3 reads CASSQVVTGGQETQYF. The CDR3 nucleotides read TGCGCCAGCAGCCAAGTTGTGACAGGGGGGCAAGAGACCCAGTACTTC.

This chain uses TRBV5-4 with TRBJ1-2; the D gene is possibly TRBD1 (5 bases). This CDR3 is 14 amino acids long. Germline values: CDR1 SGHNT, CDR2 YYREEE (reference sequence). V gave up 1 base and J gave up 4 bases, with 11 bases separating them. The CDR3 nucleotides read TGTGCCAGCAGCTTGCCTGGGGCCGGCTATGGCTACACCTTC. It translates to CASSLPGAGYGYTF.

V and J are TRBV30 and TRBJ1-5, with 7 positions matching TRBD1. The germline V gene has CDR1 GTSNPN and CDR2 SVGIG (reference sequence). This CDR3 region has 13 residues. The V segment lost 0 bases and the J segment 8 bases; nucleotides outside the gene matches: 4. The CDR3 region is CAWSVGRGEPQHF. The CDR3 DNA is TGTGCCTGGAGTGTTGGCAGGGGGGAGCCCCAGCATTTT.

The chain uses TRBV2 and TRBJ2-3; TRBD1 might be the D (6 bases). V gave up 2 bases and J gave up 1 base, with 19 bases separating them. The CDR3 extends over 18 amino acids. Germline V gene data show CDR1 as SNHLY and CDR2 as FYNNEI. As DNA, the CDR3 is TGTGCCAGCAGTGAAAGGTTAACAGGGACCGGTGGCACAGATACGCAGTATTTT. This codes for CASSERLTGTGGTDTQYF. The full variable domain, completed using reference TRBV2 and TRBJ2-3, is EPEVTQTPSHQVTQMGQEVILRCVPISNHLYFYWYRQILGQKVEFLVSFYNNEISEKSEIFDDQFSVERPDGSNFTLKIRSTKLEDSAMYFCASSERLTGTGGTDTQYFGPGTRLTVL.

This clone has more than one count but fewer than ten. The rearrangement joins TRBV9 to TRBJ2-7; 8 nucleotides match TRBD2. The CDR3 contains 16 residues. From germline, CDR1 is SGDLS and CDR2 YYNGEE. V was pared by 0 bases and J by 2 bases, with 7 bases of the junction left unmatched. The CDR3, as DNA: TGTGCCAGCAGCGTAGCTACAGCGGGGGCTGCCTACGAGCAGTACTTC. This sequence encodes CASSVATAGAAYEQYF.